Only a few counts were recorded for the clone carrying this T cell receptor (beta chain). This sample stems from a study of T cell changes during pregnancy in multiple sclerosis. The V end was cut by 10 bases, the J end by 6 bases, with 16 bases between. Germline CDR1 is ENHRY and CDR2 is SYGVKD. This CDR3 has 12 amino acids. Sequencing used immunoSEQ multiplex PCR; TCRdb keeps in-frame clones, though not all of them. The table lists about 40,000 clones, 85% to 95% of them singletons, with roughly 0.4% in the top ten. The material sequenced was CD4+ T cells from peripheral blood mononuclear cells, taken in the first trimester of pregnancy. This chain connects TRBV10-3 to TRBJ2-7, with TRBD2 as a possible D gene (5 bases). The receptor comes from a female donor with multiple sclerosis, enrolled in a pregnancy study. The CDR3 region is CATQPPGGEQYF. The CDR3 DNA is TGTGCCACCCAACCTCCAGGAGGCGAGCAGTACTTC.